This T cell receptor beta chain was sequenced for a study of blood T cells in healthy people across ages. About the study: Template switching captured about one barcoded beta molecule per two T cells.

Next came a second PCR, run for roughly 7 to 12 cycles, which used a sample-barcoded 5' primer along with a J-beta primer mix. Via MiXCR, TCRdb re-called the 5' RACE reads, giving one row per CDR3 protein. The sample includes about 800,000 distinct CDR3 sequences, about half of them seen just once. With V trimmed by 7 bases and J by 6 bases, 8 bases remained unmatched. This CDR3 has 13 residues. Germline V gives CDR1 MDHEN, CDR2 SYDVKM. This sequence was found in an elderly man in good health. Sequenced sample: blood. The rearrangement links TRBV28 to TRBJ2-7; TRBD1 agrees at 8 bases. CDR3 sequence (DNA): TGTGCCAGCACCCGGGACAGGTTAAGCGAGCAGTACTTC. Protein sequence: CASTRDRLSEQYF.